This TCR beta chain stems from a study of pediatric ulcerative colitis. CDR3 length equals 17 residues. Trimming removed 6 bases from V and 2 bases from J; junction bases left unmatched: 10. Germline V gene sequence: CDR1 MDHEN, CDR2 SYDVKM. Sequencing was at survey level. Method: immunoSEQ multiplex PCR; TCRdb's copy keeps in-frame clones and lacks some. The table has 55,000 to 80,000 clones, over 70% seen once. Study-level findings and limits: Total lymphocyte DNA, not sorted subsets, was the template. Clonal expansions reduced rectal repertoire diversity in acute severe colitis.

A remark on this clone: The antigen is not known.

The chain links TRBV28 to TRBJ2-7, with 13 bases that match TRBD2. The sequenced sample was blood. The receptor's source is a boy aged 10-17 years with moderate ulcerative colitis. For the CDR3, the DNA is TGTGCCAGCAGCAAGGGACTAGCGGGATCGATCACCTACGAGCAGTACTTC. It codes for CASSKGLAGSITYEQYF. The entire variable domain, with the rest obtained from reference TRBV28 and TRBJ2-7, is as follows: DVKVTQSSRYLVKRTGEKVFLECVQDMDHENMFWYRQDPGLGLRLIYFSYDVKMKEKGDIPEGYSVSREKKERFSLILESASTNQTSMYLCASSKGLAGSITYEQYFGPGTRLTVT.